This is a list of T cell receptor beta chains from one sample in a study of T cell repertoires in aging, cancer and after chemotherapy. TCRdb analysed the multiplex PCR reads with MiXCR anew, one entry per CDR3 protein. Here the sample spans some 3,000 distinct CDR3 sequences, under 40% being singletons. The sequencing input was blood. These receptors all stem from a human donor with a solid tumor. Both conserved end residues are part of each CDR3. The size entry is marked missing in some rows and otherwise reads once, few, many or a size class.

V: TRBV6-2/TRBV6-3
size: few
CDR3: CASSRLENTEAFF

V: TRBV6-4
size: .
CDR3: CASSDSIGGNSPLHF

V: TRBV27
size: .
CDR3: CASSADPAGNEQFF

V: TRBV6-5
size: medium-sized
CDR3: CASSLDRGTGELFF

V: TRBV6-5
size: .
CDR3: CASSYDRAGGYTF

V: TRBV6-2/TRBV6-3
size: .
CDR3: CASSRLAQGFSYEQYF

V: TRBV7-6
size: .
CDR3: CASSLVLGDRGKYNEQFF

V: TRBV5-4
size: few
CDR3: CASSQEGGGAGEKLFF

V: TRBV19
size: few
CDR3: CASSMGRVTEAFF

V: TRBV6-5
size: .
CDR3: CASRGQANTIYF

V: TRBV18
size: .
CDR3: CASSGTGRGDEAFF

V: TRBV19
size: .
CDR3: CATGHLNTEAFF

V: TRBV27
size: medium-sized
CDR3: CASSLTLPGDNEQFF

V: TRBV29-1
size: .
CDR3: CSVRTGGHTEAFF

V: TRBV12-3/TRBV12-4
size: .
CDR3: CASSLNRASGNTIYF

V: TRBV15
size: few
CDR3: CATSRDRAGGDDTQYF

V: TRBV7-3
size: .
CDR3: CASSLVLVEQFF

V: TRBV20-1
size: .
CDR3: CSADPGQGWEQYF

V: TRBV7-6
size: few
CDR3: CASSSGRLGLAKNIQYF

V: TRBV6-5
size: few
CDR3: CASSTARKSGRRETQYF

V: TRBV12-3/TRBV12-4
size: few
CDR3: CASSTGVNYGYTF

V: TRBV6-1
size: medium-sized
CDR3: CASLTRTFPGEQYF

V: TRBV27
size: .
CDR3: CASSRQGPRQDTQYF

V: TRBV11-1
size: .
CDR3: CASSSPYSGTNPYEQYF

V: TRBV6-2/TRBV6-3
size: .
CDR3: CASSSRSTRPHRGTQYF

V: TRBV5-6
size: .
CDR3: CASSSGGDGYTF

V: TRBV20-1
size: .
CDR3: CSARVLSGDQETQYF

V: TRBV20-1
size: .
CDR3: CSAREGRGQPSIGFQFF

V: TRBV5-6
size: few
CDR3: CASSKPGTGDYNEQFF

V: TRBV20-1
size: .
CDR3: CSARLRGTYNEQFF

V: TRBV19
size: few
CDR3: CASSMGLGGDTQYF

V: TRBV10-3
size: few
CDR3: CAIREDNYGYTF

V: TRBV27
size: medium-sized
CDR3: CASSLGEREQFF

V: TRBV7-2
size: .
CDR3: CASSQQRLAGRNNEQFF

V: TRBV5-4
size: medium-sized
CDR3: CASSLSGTGANVLTF

V: TRBV18
size: few
CDR3: CASSPSGRETQYF

V: TRBV12-3/TRBV12-4
size: .
CDR3: CASSLAGVETQYF

V: TRBV27
size: few
CDR3: CASSLQGFAEQYF

V: TRBV12-3/TRBV12-4
size: .
CDR3: CASSFTGTDTQYF

V: TRBV20-1
size: once
CDR3: CSATDSIQGKGEKLFF

V: TRBV19
size: .
CDR3: CASSPGLAVHEQYF

V: TRBV7-2
size: .
CDR3: CASSLSPGSTDTQYF

V: TRBV7-4
size: .
CDR3: CASSYGQGDGYTF

V: TRBV28
size: .
CDR3: CASTKRGGRAGTGELFF

V: TRBV15
size: few
CDR3: CATSRRDGNYEQYF

V: TRBV6-5
size: few
CDR3: CASSPTGSQSFQPQHF

V: TRBV6-5
size: large
CDR3: CASRPDSSTETQYF

V: TRBV5-4
size: few
CDR3: CASSLTGNTEAFF

V: TRBV15
size: .
CDR3: CATSRGTNRGSNQPQHF

V: TRBV6-6
size: few
CDR3: CASSYSQDRGGYGYTF